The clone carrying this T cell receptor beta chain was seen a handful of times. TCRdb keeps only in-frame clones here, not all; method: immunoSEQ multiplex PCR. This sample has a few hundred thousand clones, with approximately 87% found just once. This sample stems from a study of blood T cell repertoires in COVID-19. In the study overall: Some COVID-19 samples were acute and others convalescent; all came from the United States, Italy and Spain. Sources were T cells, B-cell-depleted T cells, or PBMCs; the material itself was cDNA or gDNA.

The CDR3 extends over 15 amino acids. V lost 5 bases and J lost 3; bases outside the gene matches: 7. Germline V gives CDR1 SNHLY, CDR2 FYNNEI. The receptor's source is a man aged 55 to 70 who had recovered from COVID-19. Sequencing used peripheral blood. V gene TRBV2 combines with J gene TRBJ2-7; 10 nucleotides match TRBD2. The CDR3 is CASSKQAGGNYEQYF. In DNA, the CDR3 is TGTGCCAGCAGTAAACAAGCGGGAGGGAACTACGAGCAGTACTTC.